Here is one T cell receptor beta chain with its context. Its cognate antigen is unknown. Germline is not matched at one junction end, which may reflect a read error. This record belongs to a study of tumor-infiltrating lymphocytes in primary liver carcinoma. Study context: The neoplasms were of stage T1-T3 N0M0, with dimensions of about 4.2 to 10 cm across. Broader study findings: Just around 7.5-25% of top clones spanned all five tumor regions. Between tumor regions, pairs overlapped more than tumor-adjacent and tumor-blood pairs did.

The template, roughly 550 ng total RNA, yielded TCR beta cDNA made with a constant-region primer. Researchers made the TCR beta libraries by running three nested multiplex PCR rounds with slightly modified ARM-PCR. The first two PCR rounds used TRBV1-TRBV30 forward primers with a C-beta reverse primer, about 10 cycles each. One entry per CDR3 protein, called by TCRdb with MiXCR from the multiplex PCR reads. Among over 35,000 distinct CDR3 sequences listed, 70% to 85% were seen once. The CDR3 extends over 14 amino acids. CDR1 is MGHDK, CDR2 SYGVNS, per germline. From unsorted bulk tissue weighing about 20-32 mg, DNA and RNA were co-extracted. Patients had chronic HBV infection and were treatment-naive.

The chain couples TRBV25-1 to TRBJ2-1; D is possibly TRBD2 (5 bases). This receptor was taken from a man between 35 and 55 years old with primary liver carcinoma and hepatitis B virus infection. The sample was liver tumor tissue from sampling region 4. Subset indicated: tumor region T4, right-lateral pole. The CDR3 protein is CASSETNAYNEQFF. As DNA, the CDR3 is TGTGCTAGCAGTGAGACTAACGCTTACAATGAGCAGTTCTTC.